Presented here are 28 T cell receptor beta chains from one specimen sequenced in a study of identifying expanded T cells in peripheral blood. Using immunoSEQ multiplex PCR, the repertoire was profiled, and TCRdb retains in-frame clones only, with some absent. The sample lists approximately 97,000 clones, more than 70% occurring once. Sequenced sample: blood. The receptor source for this set is a person aged 18-70 years in good health.

This sequence joins TRBV5-1 and TRBJ2-1; D perhaps matches TRBD2 (5 bases). V dropped 3 bases and J dropped 9 bases, with 10 bases sitting between them. This CDR3 is 12 amino acids long. CDR1 is SGHRS, CDR2 YFSETQ, per germline. In DNA, the CDR3 is TGCGCCAGCAGCTCCGGACTCATTGAGCAGTTCTTC. Residues: CASSSGLIEQFF.

This chain uses TRBV15 with TRBJ2-7, with 10 bases identical to TRBD1. The V gene end was trimmed by 0 bases and the J gene end by 7 bases; junction bases not matched to a gene: 9. The CDR3 length is 16 residues. Germline V CDR1 and CDR2: LNHNV, YYDKDF (reference sequence). CDR3 amino acids: CATSRDLGTGAREQYF. In nucleotides, the CDR3 is TGTGCCACCAGCAGAGATTTGGGGACAGGGGCGAGGGAGCAGTACTTC.

This clone was picked up a small number of times. CDR3 sequence: CAWSPLGAYGYTF. DNA for the CDR3: TGTGCCTGGAGTCCCCTGGGGGCCTATGGCTACACCTTC. The chain joins TRBV30 to TRBJ1-2; the D gene is possibly TRBD1 (6 bases). The CDR3 runs to 13 residues. Germline CDR1 GTSNPN, CDR2 SVGIG (reference sequence). Trimming took off 2 bases at V and 4 bases at J, with 11 bases between the two ends. The entire variable domain, with the rest obtained from reference TRBV30 and TRBJ1-2, is as follows: SQTIHQWPATLVQPVGSPLSLECTVEGTSNPNLYWYRQAAGRGLQLLFYSVGIGQISSEVPQNLSASRPQDRQFILSSKKLLLSDSGFYLCAWSPLGAYGYTFGSGTRLTVV.

The chain couples TRBV5-4 to TRBJ1-4, with D uncertain. Germline loops: CDR1 SGHNT, CDR2 YYREEE (reference sequence). V lost 1 base, J lost 2 bases, and 9 bases lay in between. CDR3 length equals 15 residues. This chain's CDR3 is CASSLSGGTNEKLFF. CDR3 nucleotides: TGTGCCAGCAGCTTGAGCGGAGGGACTAATGAAAAACTGTTTTTT.

The CDR3 spells CASSLERGTEAFF. The CDR3 nucleotides read TGTGCCAGCAGCTTAGAGCGAGGCACTGAAGCTTTCTTT. This rearrangement joins TRBV7-2 to TRBJ1-1; D is undetermined. Trimming left V 1 base short and J 4 bases short, with 7 bases between. This CDR3 comprises 13 residues. CDR1 is SGHTA and CDR2 is FQGNSA in the germline V gene. Full variable domain (rest looked up from reference TRBV7-2 and TRBJ1-1): GAGVSQSPSNKVTEKGKDVELRCDPISGHTALYWYRQSLGQGLEFLIYFQGNSAPDKSGLPSDRFSAERTGGSVSTLTIQRTQQEDSAVYLCASSLERGTEAFFGQGTRLTVV.

J is TRBJ1-5 and V is TRBV18, with D hard to call. Trimming pared 4 bases from V and 7 bases from J, leaving 14 bases between. Germline CDR1 and CDR2: KGHSH and LQKENI. The CDR3 consists of 14 residues. Written as DNA, the CDR3 is TGTGCCAGCTCACAATCAGCCCGGGGACAGCCCCAGCATTTT. Its protein is CASSQSARGQPQHF. Filled out from reference TRBV18 and TRBJ1-5, the complete variable domain reads NAGVMQNPRHLVRRRGQEARLRCSPMKGHSHVYWYRQLPEEGLKFMVYLQKENIIDESGMPKERFSAEFPKEGPSILRIQQVVRGDSAAYFCASSQSARGQPQHFGDGTRLSIL.

The CDR3 nucleotides are TGTGCCAGCAGTGACTCAATGGGCCCAAGCACAGATACGCAGTATTTT. Amino acid sequence: CASSDSMGPSTDTQYF. This chain links TRBV6-4 with TRBJ2-3; D remains ambiguous. CDR1 is MRHNA, CDR2 SNTAGT, per germline. The length of the CDR3 is 16 residues. V lost 0 bases and J lost 0, with 10 bases in between.

This rearrangement joins TRBV9 to TRBJ1-2; the D is unclear. V dropped 3 bases and J dropped 3 bases, with 21 bases sitting between them. The CDR3 loop spans 17 amino acids. Germline V gene data show CDR1 as SGDLS and CDR2 as YYNGEE. The CDR3 loop reads CASSEDPSPSLDYGYTF. The CDR3 nucleotides are TGTGCCAGCAGCGAAGACCCCAGCCCCTCCCTCGACTATGGCTACACCTTC.

The V gene is TRBV5-4, the J gene TRBJ1-5; D is uncertain. Trimming removed 0 bases from V and 7 bases from J, with 14 bases in between. This CDR3 region has 15 residues. The germline V gene encodes CDR1 SGHNT and CDR2 YYREEE (reference sequence). This chain's CDR3 is CASSLEPGLGQPQHF. As DNA, the CDR3 is TGTGCCAGCAGCTTGGAGCCAGGACTGGGGCAGCCCCAGCATTTT.

For the CDR3, the DNA is TGCGCCAGCAGCCTGGACAGTACCAATGAAAAACTGTTTTTT. Protein: CASSLDSTNEKLFF. This chain links TRBV5-1 with TRBJ1-4, with D perhaps TRBD1 (6 bases). From germline, CDR1 is SGHRS and CDR2 YFSETQ. With 4 bases removed from V and 5 bases from J, the gap between germline ends came to 12 bases. This CDR3 comprises 14 residues.

The table lists this clone with a count of one. J is TRBJ2-5 and V is TRBV9; no clear D. Trimming took off 3 bases at V and 5 bases at J, with 11 bases between the two ends. The germline V gene encodes CDR1 SGDLS and CDR2 YYNGEE. The CDR3 has 13 residues. The CDR3 sequence: CASSAESRETQYF. For the CDR3, the DNA is TGTGCCAGCAGCGCCGAGTCTCGCGAGACCCAGTACTTC.

The genes are TRBV18 and TRBJ1-2, with D possibly matching TRBD1 (5 bases). CDR1 is KGHSH and CDR2 is LQKENI in the germline V gene. Trimming pared 3 bases from V and 4 bases from J, leaving 12 bases between. The CDR3 is 14 residues long. The CDR3 nucleotides are TGTGCCAGCTCACCGGGAACAGGTTCCTATGGCTACACCTTC. Translation gives CASSPGTGSYGYTF.

The J gene is TRBJ1-1, the V gene TRBV19, with a possible D match to TRBD1 (5 bases). Germline V CDR1 and CDR2: LNHDA, SQIVND (reference sequence). Trimming took off 3 bases at V and 5 bases at J, with 16 bases between the two ends. The CDR3 totals 15 residues. CDR3: CASSMPPGVGTEAFF. In nucleotides, the CDR3 is TGTGCCAGTAGTATGCCCCCGGGGGTCGGGACTGAAGCTTTCTTT.

The chain carries TRBV5-1 and TRBJ2-7, with 7 positions matching TRBD1. CDR3 length: 15 amino acids. From germline, CDR1 is SGHRS and CDR2 YFSETQ. V was pared by 3 bases and J by 3 bases, with 9 bases of the junction left unmatched. CDR3 sequence: CASSSLGQVGYEQYF. CDR3 DNA: TGCGCCAGCAGCTCCCTCGGACAGGTCGGCTACGAGCAGTACTTC.

The V call is TRBV6-5, the J call TRBJ1-2; no clear D. From germline, CDR1 is MNHEY and CDR2 SVGAGI. CDR3 length equals 14 residues. Trimming shortened V by 6 bases and J by 3 bases, and 14 bases separated the two germline ends. CDR3 amino acids: CASRGKAGYYGYTF. CDR3 DNA: TGTGCCAGCAGGGGGAAGGCAGGATACTATGGCTACACCTTC.

The rearrangement uses TRBV6-6 and TRBJ1-1; D is ambiguous. The V end was cut by 2 bases, the J end by 4 bases, with 11 bases between. Germline loops: CDR1 MNHNY, CDR2 SVGAGI (reference sequence). This CDR3 contains 14 residues. CDR3 sequence (DNA): TGTGCCAGCAGTTACAGGATAACGGCCACTGAAGCTTTCTTT. Encoded protein: CASSYRITATEAFF.

V usage is TRBV2 and J usage is TRBJ2-3; D could derive from TRBD1 or TRBD2 (5 bases each). This CDR3 is built from 14 residues. CDR1 is SNHLY, CDR2 FYNNEI, per germline. Trimming took 7 bases from V and 3 from J, leaving 14 bases between them. CDR3 DNA: TGTGCCAGCAATAGGGACCCAGGTACAGATACGCAGTATTTT. Translated: CASNRDPGTDTQYF.

The chain links TRBV30 to TRBJ1-1; D unclear. The V gene lost 1 base and the J gene lost 6 bases, with 15 bases spanning the gap. The length of the CDR3 is 14 residues. Germline V gene sequence: CDR1 GTSNPN, CDR2 SVGIG (reference sequence). CDR3 amino acids: CAWSALRVLSEAFF. The CDR3 region has the DNA TGTGCCTGGAGTGCCCTGAGGGTACTATCTGAAGCTTTCTTT.

The gene calls are TRBV28 and TRBJ2-1, with 8 bases matching TRBD1. The CDR3 is 15 amino acids. The V gene end was trimmed by 6 bases and the J gene end by 11 bases; junction bases not matched to a gene: 15. Germline CDR1 is MDHEN and CDR2 is SYDVKM. CDR3 in DNA: TGTGCCAGCAGGTGGGGGACAGGTGGTACCCCGAAGCAGTTCTTC. It codes for CASRWGTGGTPKQFF.

J is TRBJ2-7 and V is TRBV9, with a weak D call TRBD1 (6 bases). Germline CDR1 and CDR2: SGDLS and YYNGEE. V was shortened by 2 bases and J by 0 bases, with 9 bases between the two germline ends. CDR3 length: 14 residues. CDR3 residues: CASSVTGSSYEQYF. In nucleotides, the CDR3 is TGTGCCAGCAGCGTTACAGGGAGCTCCTACGAGCAGTACTTC. Looking up the rest from reference TRBV9 and TRBJ2-7 gives the full variable domain: DSGVTQTPKHLITATGQRVTLRCSPRSGDLSVYWYQQSLDQGLQFLIQYYNGEERAKGNILERFSAQQFPDLHSELNLSSLELGDSALYFCASSVTGSSYEQYFGPGTRLTVT.

V is TRBV30 and J is TRBJ1-2, with D tentatively TRBD1 (6 bases). The CDR3 length is 12 residues. Germline V gene lookup returns CDR1 GTSNPN and CDR2 SVGIG (reference sequence). The germline V and J ends were trimmed by 6 bases and 6 bases, with 14 bases remaining between them. CDR3 amino acids: CACHRTVNGYTF. The CDR3 coding sequence is TGTGCCTGCCACCGGACAGTGAATGGCTACACCTTC.

The V gene is TRBV6-6, the J gene TRBJ1-2; D perhaps matches TRBD1 (5 bases). The V end was cut by 0 bases, the J end by 3 bases, with 11 bases between. The CDR3 is made up of 15 amino acids. In germline, CDR1 is MNHNY, CDR2 SVGAGI (reference sequence). CDR3 DNA: TGTGCCAGCAGTTACTCAGGGGATGTTGACTATGGCTACACCTTC. It encodes CASSYSGDVDYGYTF.

The chain uses TRBV6-5 and TRBJ2-5; D is undetermined. CDR1 is MNHEY and CDR2 is SVGAGI in the germline V gene. The CDR3 has 13 residues. V was trimmed by 2 bases and J by 4 bases, leaving 8 bases between them. CDR3 residues: CASSYVGGETQYF. CDR3 DNA: TGTGCCAGCAGTTACGTGGGCGGAGAGACCCAGTACTTC.

The chain carries TRBV6-6 and TRBJ2-7, with D possibly being TRBD2 (5 bases). V dropped 6 bases and J dropped 4 bases, with 13 bases sitting between them. The length of the CDR3 is 13 residues. Germline V gives CDR1 MNHNY, CDR2 SVGAGI (reference sequence). CDR3 DNA sequence: TGTGCCAGCAGCGAGACTGAGGGTTACGAGCAGTACTTC. Amino acids: CASSETEGYEQYF.

The rearrangement joins TRBV7-3 to TRBJ1-1; 8 bases match TRBD1. The trim removed 5 bases at V and 2 bases at J, leaving 13 bases unmatched. This CDR3 contains 17 residues. CDR1 is SGHTA and CDR2 is FQGTGA in the germline V gene. The CDR3 nucleotides read TGTGCCAGCAGCCCAGGGGGCGGGGTAGTGCAAAACACTGAAGCTTTCTTT. Encoded protein: CASSPGGGVVQNTEAFF.

The genes are TRBV4-2 and TRBJ2-1; D is unclear. The CDR3 is 15 amino acids. The V end was cut by 0 bases, the J end by 0 bases, with 6 bases between. Germline values: CDR1 LGHNA, CDR2 YNFKEQ. In DNA, the CDR3 is TGTGCCAGCAGCCAAGAAGGACCCTCCTACAATGAGCAGTTCTTC. Protein product: CASSQEGPSYNEQFF.

This chain uses TRBV2 with TRBJ2-6; 7 bases are shared with TRBD1. The CDR3 runs 16 residues. V gave up 4 bases and J gave up 2 bases; unmatched junction bases: 5. Germline CDR1 and CDR2: SNHLY and FYNNEI. The CDR3 DNA reads TGTGCCAGCAGTGTGAAAGGGGGCGCTGGGGCCAACGTCCTGACTTTC. It yields the protein CASSVKGGAGANVLTF.

The chain joins TRBV7-2 to TRBJ1-3; D not certain. This CDR3 is built from 15 residues. Germline values: CDR1 SGHTA, CDR2 FQGNSA. V lost 4 bases, J lost 0 bases, and 10 bases lay in between. The CDR3 nucleotides read TGTGCCAGCAGCTCGACGGTTCTCTCTGGAAACACCATATATTTT. Translating it yields CASSSTVLSGNTIYF.